What follows are 8 T cell receptor beta chains derived from one specimen sequenced in a study of shared clonotypes between healthy human individuals. Data came from immunoSEQ multiplex PCR; TCRdb stores just in-frame clones and leaves some out. The table records about 1.5 million clones, 95% to 97% of them present only once. Input material: naive CD4+ T cells sorted from blood. Subset in this sample: CD45RA+ positively selected. These receptors originate from a man aged 25 to 40 in good health.

The count of this clone is one. Other nucleotide sequences from this sample produce the same CDR3. The rearrangement uses TRBV11-2 and TRBJ1-5, with D maybe TRBD1 (5 bases). In germline, CDR1 is SGHAT, CDR2 FQNNGV. This CDR3 has 13 amino acids. Trimming stripped 0 bases from V and 5 bases from J, with 5 bases between. CDR3 residues: CASSLEGDQPQHF. CDR3 nucleotide sequence: TGTGCCAGCAGCTTAGAGGGGGATCAGCCCCAGCATTTT.

This clone occurred once. V and J are TRBV25-1 and TRBJ2-1; D ambiguous. The CDR3 is 13 amino acids. V shed 2 bases and J shed 4 bases, with 6 bases lying between them. CDR1 and CDR2 from the germline V gene are MGHDK and SYGVNS. In nucleotides, the CDR3 is TGTGCCAGCAGTGAAAGGCAGTACAATGAGCAGTTCTTC. The encoded protein is CASSERQYNEQFF.

The rearrangement uses TRBV6-6 and TRBJ2-7; D uncertain. CDR1 is MNHNY, CDR2 SVGAGI, per germline (reference sequence). This CDR3 has 13 amino acids. Trimming shortened V by 7 bases and J by 7 bases, and 17 bases separated the two germline ends. The CDR3 DNA sequence: TGTGCCAGCACTTTGGGTCCTGTAGTGGAGCAGTACTTC. It translates to CASTLGPVVEQYF.

V is TRBV2 and J is TRBJ2-7; D perhaps matches TRBD2 (5 bases). The CDR3 loop spans 11 amino acids. V lost 8 bases, J lost 4 bases, and 9 bases lay in between. Germline V gene data show CDR1 as SNHLY and CDR2 as FYNNEI. This CDR3 is CASLSGYEQYF. Here the CDR3 DNA reads TGTGCCAGCCTATCGGGGTACGAGCAGTACTTC.

The gene calls are TRBV20-1 and TRBJ1-2; D unresolved. V was pared by 0 bases and J by 8 bases, with 7 bases between. CDR1 and CDR2 from the germline V gene are DFQATT and SNEGSKA (reference sequence). This CDR3 has 11 residues. CDR3 sequence: CSARDVAGYTF. For the CDR3, the DNA is TGCAGTGCTAGAGATGTTGCAGGCTACACCTTC.

Notes on this clone: Other DNA sequences in this specimen translate into the identical CDR3. This chain joins TRBV7-6 and TRBJ2-5, with D possibly being TRBD1 (5 bases). From germline, CDR1 is SGHVS and CDR2 FNYEAQ. The CDR3 contains 14 residues. Trimming cost V 1 base and J 5 bases, with 11 bases left between them. The CDR3 region is CASSLGPGLETQYF. The CDR3 DNA is TGTGCCAGCAGCTTAGGCCCAGGGCTGGAGACCCAGTACTTC.

This rearrangement joins TRBV5-4 to TRBJ2-1; D is ambiguous. The V end was cut by 4 bases, the J end by 5 bases, with 10 bases between. Looked up from germline, CDR1 is SGHNT and CDR2 is YYREEE (reference sequence). The CDR3 has 13 amino acids. The CDR3 sequence is CASSIGTNNEQFF. The CDR3 DNA sequence: TGTGCCAGCAGCATCGGAACCAACAATGAGCAGTTCTTC.

This clone was observed a handful of times. This sequence joins TRBV5-1 and TRBJ2-5, with D unresolved. Germline assignment: CDR1 SGHRS and CDR2 YFSETQ. The CDR3 runs 12 residues. V lost 4 bases and J lost 5, with 9 bases in between. The chain's CDR3 is CASSPDGETQYF. Here the CDR3 DNA reads TGCGCCAGCAGCCCGGACGGGGAGACCCAGTACTTC.